The present entry profiles one T cell receptor beta chain with its context. Its antigen is not known. Sequencing used immunoSEQ multiplex PCR; TCRdb keeps in-frame clones, though not all of them. The table has more than 50,000 clones, around nine tenths seen once. The record originates from a study of T cell responses to AZD1222 COVID-19 vaccine. The wider study: Analysis merged second doses at about 4 or about 12 weeks.

Study-wide results and caveats: AZD1222 recipients seropositive at baseline numbered only five or six. Close to half of spike-specific TCRs reportedly recognize unmutated variant regions.

With 4 bases removed from V and 4 bases from J, the gap between germline ends came to 13 bases. The CDR3 is 14 amino acids. The germline V gene has CDR1 SEHNR and CDR2 FQNEAQ (reference sequence). This chain joins TRBV7-9 and TRBJ1-1, with D possibly being TRBD1 (5 bases). This specimen was peripheral blood, taken on day 0 of AZD1222 vaccination. This receptor was identified in an adult in good health. CDR3 sequence reads: CASSSYTGSTEAFF. The CDR3 DNA reads TGTGCCAGCAGCTCCTACACAGGTAGCACTGAAGCTTTCTTT. The full variable domain, with the rest looked up from reference TRBV7-9 and TRBJ1-1, is DTGVSQNPRHKITKRGQNVTFRCDPISEHNRLYWYRQTLGQGPEFLTYFQNEAQLEKSRLLSDRFSAERPKGSFSTLEIQRTEQGDSAMYLCASSSYTGSTEAFFGQGTRLTVV.